These 18 T cell receptor beta chains were all obtained from the same sample, sequenced in a study of blood T cells in healthy people across ages. Alongside a J-beta primer mix, a sample-barcoded 5' primer served in a second PCR lasting about 6 to 12 cycles. TCRdb re-derived calls from the 5' RACE reads in MiXCR, one entry per CDR3 protein. The sample includes roughly 560,000 distinct CDR3 sequences, approximately 25% of them seen just once. The same data also contributed to another study, on T cells of mothers and their children.

The sample taken for sequencing was blood. Receptors originate from a boy aged 5-17 years in good health.

This clonotype was seen only a few times. The chain joins TRBV20-1 to TRBJ2-1; weak D call: TRBD2 (5 bases). Germline assignment: CDR1 DFQATT and CDR2 SNEGSKA (reference sequence). V was trimmed by 6 bases and J by 1 base, leaving 13 bases between them. The CDR3 covers 14 residues. The CDR3 bases are TGCAGTGCGGCTAGCATAGGGTCCTACAATGAGCAGTTCTTC. Its translation: CSAASIGSYNEQFF.

This clonotype was counted a few times. CDR3 bases: TGTGCCAGCAGCTCCCGGACAGATCAGCCCCAGCATTTT. It yields the protein CASSSRTDQPQHF. The J gene is TRBJ1-5, the V gene TRBV7-2, with D possibly TRBD1 on 6 matching bases. Trimming cost V 4 bases and J 5 bases, with 9 bases left between them. Germline CDR1 reads SGHTA; CDR2 reads FQGNSA. This CDR3 comprises 13 residues.

The chain couples TRBV4-2 to TRBJ2-5, with 9 bases identical to TRBD2. The CDR3 loop spans 15 amino acids. After removal of 3 bases from V and 2 bases from J, the junction contained 4 bases not matched to a gene. Germline V gene lookup returns CDR1 LGHNA and CDR2 YNFKEQ. The CDR3 loop is CASSQSSGNQETQYF. DNA for the CDR3: TGTGCCAGCAGCCAGTCTAGCGGGAATCAAGAGACCCAGTACTTC.

The chain employs TRBV20-1 and TRBJ2-4, with 10 bases matching TRBD2. V was clipped by 6 bases and J by 1 base; unmatched bases: 6. From germline, CDR1 is DFQATT and CDR2 SNEGSKA (reference sequence). CDR3 length equals 15 residues. The CDR3 region has the DNA TGCAGTGCCACGAGCGGGAGGGATGCCAAAAACATTCAGTACTTC. Amino acid sequence: CSATSGRDAKNIQYF.

The table lists this clonotype with many counts. In nucleotides, the CDR3 is TGCAGCGTTGGAGGGCGGTTTACCTACGAGCAGTACTTC. Protein sequence: CSVGGRFTYEQYF. The rearrangement joins TRBV29-1 to TRBJ2-7; possible D gene TRBD2, 5 bases. Trimming took off 4 bases at V and 2 bases at J, with 12 bases between the two ends. Germline V gene lookup returns CDR1 SQVTM and CDR2 ANQGSEA. This CDR3 region has 13 residues.

The chain couples TRBV28 to TRBJ2-5; 11 bases are shared with TRBD2. J was trimmed by 5 bases and V by 5 bases; bases with no gene match: 10. The CDR3 is 16 residues long. Germline CDR1 reads MDHEN; CDR2 reads SYDVKM. CDR3 sequence (DNA): TGTGCCAGCAGTCCGCTACTAGCGGGGGCCCCGGAGACCCAGTACTTC. It specifies CASSPLLAGAPETQYF.

The V gene is TRBV5-1, the J gene TRBJ2-7; TRBD1 aligns across 10 bases. The germline CDR1 and CDR2 sequences are SGHRS and YFSETQ. V lost 0 bases and J lost 5; bases outside the gene matches: 8. This CDR3 is built from 16 residues. The CDR3 protein is CASSLAPGQGNHEQYF. CDR3 bases: TGCGCCAGCAGCTTGGCCCCGGGACAGGGGAACCACGAGCAGTACTTC.

The V gene is TRBV7-9, the J gene TRBJ2-2, with D perhaps given as TRBD1 or TRBD2 (7 bases each). This CDR3 contains 15 residues. Germline V gene data show CDR1 as SEHNR and CDR2 as FQNEAQ (reference sequence). Trimming took off 5 bases at V and 2 bases at J, with 12 bases between the two ends. The CDR3 DNA reads TGTGCCAGCAGCCGACAGGGACTAAACACCGGGGAGCTGTTTTTT. Amino acid sequence: CASSRQGLNTGELFF.

The J gene is TRBJ2-1, the V gene TRBV20-1; D gene ambiguous. The J call may not be correct, given that the DNA end is closer to TRBJ2-5. Germline loops: CDR1 DFQATT, CDR2 SNEGSKA (reference sequence). The length of the CDR3 is 15 residues. In nucleotides, the CDR3 is TGCAGTGCTAGAGACCCCACGAGAGTCCTAGAGACCCAGTACTTC. Protein product: CSARDPTRVLETQYF.

The rearrangement links TRBV28 to TRBJ2-7, with TRBD2 identical over 14 bases. The germline V gene has CDR1 MDHEN and CDR2 SYDVKM. The CDR3 covers 18 residues. V lost 6 bases, J lost 3 bases, and 13 bases stayed unmatched. The CDR3 reads CASSTGLAGVEASYEQYF. CDR3 coding DNA: TGTGCCAGCAGCACGGGACTAGCGGGAGTCGAGGCTAGCTACGAGCAGTACTTC.

This clonotype showed up just a few times. The chain recombines TRBV28 with TRBJ1-2, with D unclear. There are 15 residues in the CDR3. Trimming removed 5 bases at V and 4 bases at J, with 17 bases between. Germline V lookup: CDR1 MDHEN, CDR2 SYDVKM. The CDR3: CASSPQVGVGYGYTF. The CDR3, as DNA: TGTGCCAGCAGTCCACAAGTGGGTGTCGGCTATGGCTACACCTTC.

The chain links TRBV6-2 or TRBV6-3 to TRBJ2-2; D gene ambiguous. Deletions cut 2 bases from V and 1 base from J, with 5 bases between. CDR1 is MNHEY and CDR2 is SVGEGT in the germline V gene. The CDR3 totals 14 residues. CDR3 region: CASSYPRNTGELFF. The CDR3 DNA sequence: TGTGCCAGCAGTTACCCACGGAACACCGGGGAGCTGTTTTTT.

The sample holds many counts of this clonotype. The gene calls are TRBV20-1 and TRBJ2-2, with TRBD1 matching over 7 bases. Germline trimming cut 6 bases from V and 0 bases from J; bases unmatched to any gene: 4. This CDR3 region has 14 residues. Germline V gene sequence: CDR1 DFQATT, CDR2 SNEGSKA (reference sequence). The CDR3 nucleotides read TGCAGTGCCCCACAGGGGCCGAACACCGGGGAGCTGTTTTTT. It encodes CSAPQGPNTGELFF.

The chain carries TRBV5-1 and TRBJ1-2; a weak D match, TRBD1 (6 bases). CDR1 is SGHRS, CDR2 YFSETQ, per germline. CDR3 length: 14 residues. V lost 1 base to trimming and J lost 3 bases, with 10 bases between them. CDR3 bases: TGCGCCAGCAGCTTGACAGGGTTCGACTATGGCTACACCTTC. The encoded protein is CASSLTGFDYGYTF.

The chain links TRBV23-1 to TRBJ2-5; 7 nucleotides match TRBD1. TRBV23-1 is an ORF, with its function uncertain. V shed 3 bases and J 2 bases; nucleotides not matched to a gene: 0. The CDR3 is 13 amino acids. The CDR3 region has the DNA TGCGCCAGCAGTCACAGGGGGCAAGAGACCCAGTACTTC. Protein: CASSHRGQETQYF.

This clonotype occurred a few times. The J gene is TRBJ1-5, the V gene TRBV15, with a weak D call TRBD1 (5 bases). Germline CDR1 reads LNHNV; CDR2 reads YYDKDF (reference sequence). Trimming pared 0 bases from V and 3 bases from J, leaving 9 bases between. The CDR3 covers 15 residues. This CDR3 is CATSRDSGINQPQHF. The CDR3 DNA is TGTGCCACCAGCAGAGATTCAGGGATCAATCAGCCCCAGCATTTT.

This clonotype has more than one count but fewer than ten. The DNA of the CDR3 is TGTGCCAGCAGCTTATATGGGACAGGACCCTACGAGCAGTACTTC. This codes for CASSLYGTGPYEQYF. The J gene is TRBJ2-7, the V gene TRBV7-2, with TRBD1 matching 8 bases. The V segment lost 2 bases and the J segment 2 bases; nucleotides outside the gene matches: 5. The CDR3 contains 15 residues. Germline V gene sequence: CDR1 SGHTA, CDR2 FQGNSA.

This chain links TRBV7-2 with TRBJ2-3; TRBD2 agrees at 10 bases. The V and J ends lost 4 bases and 5 bases, in that order; junction bases with no gene match: 6. Germline V CDR1 and CDR2: SGHTA, FQGNSA. There are 15 residues in the CDR3. The CDR3 coding sequence is TGTGCCAGCAGCTCCGGGACTAGCGACTTAGATACGCAGTATTTT. This translates into CASSSGTSDLDTQYF.